Sequencing of this T cell receptor beta chain was carried out in a study of vaccination effects on CD4 cells after COVID-19. Findings and limits, study-wide: There was marked clonal contraction among infection- and vaccine-induced clones late after vaccination.

Peptide-pool stimulation followed by sequencing identified expanded antigen-specific CD4+ clonotypes in the ViraFEST assay. Between days 9 and 11 of culture, CD4+ T cells were separated out. This person's SARS-CoV-2 infection, confirmed by PCR, occurred between March and December 2020. Half-medium changes using IL-2 medium occurred on days 3 and 7. Generated by immunoSEQ multiplex PCR, the TCRdb table keeps only in-frame clones and is missing some. The top ten clones hold more than 15% of a sample with more than 20,000 clones, 69% of them seen once. A remark on this clone: The antigen is undetermined.

Source: CD4+ T cells from PBMCs cultured with SARS-CoV-2 spike peptides, taken before COVID-19 vaccination. The clonotype comes from a human donor who had a prior SARS-CoV-2 infection.

CDR3 DNA sequence: TGTGCCTCACTCGCTAGGTTGAGGCCTCAAAATGAGCAGTTCTTC. This codes for CASLARLRPQNEQFF. V and J are TRBV7-9 and TRBJ2-1; the D is unclear. Trimming removed 11 bases from V and 7 bases from J, with 24 bases in between. The germline CDR1 and CDR2 sequences are SEHNR and FQNEAQ (reference sequence). This CDR3 has 15 residues.